The 6 T cell receptor beta chains presented below share a single source sample, sequenced in a study of blood T cell repertoires in COVID-19. Here immunoSEQ multiplex PCR was the method, and the copy in TCRdb shows in-frame clones only, minus some. The sample has 250,000 to 350,000 clones, approximately 88% seen once. The sequenced sample was PBMCs or T cells enriched from blood (not recorded which). The origin of the receptors is a woman aged 18-29 years who had recovered from COVID-19.

The chain joins TRBV11-3 to TRBJ2-5; 8 bases align to TRBD2. V trimming: 2 bases; J trimming: 3 bases; junction bases outside the gene matches: 2. This CDR3 is 14 amino acids long. Germline V gene data show CDR1 as SGHNT and CDR2 as YENEEA. DNA of the CDR3: TGTGCCAGCAGCTTAACGCGGGGGGAAGAGACCCAGTACTTC. It is translated as CASSLTRGEETQYF. Drawing the rest from reference TRBV11-3 and TRBJ2-5, the complete variable domain is EAGVVQSPRYKIIEKKQPVAFWCNPISGHNTLYWYLQNLGQGPELLIRYENEEAVDDSQLPKDRFSAERLKGVDSTLKIQPAELGDSAVYLCASSLTRGEETQYFGPGTRLLVL.

This clone is a singleton in its sample. V and J are TRBV18 and TRBJ1-2; 10 bases are shared with TRBD1. V trimming: 6 bases; J trimming: 4 bases; junction bases outside the gene matches: 14. Germline V gives CDR1 KGHSH, CDR2 LQKENI. This CDR3 spans 17 amino acids. The CDR3 region is CASSPNHGTGARYGYTF. CDR3 nucleotide sequence: TGTGCCAGCTCCCCAAACCACGGGACAGGGGCTCGCTATGGCTACACCTTC. Complete variable domain (other parts from reference TRBV18 and TRBJ1-2): NAGVMQNPRHLVRRRGQEARLRCSPMKGHSHVYWYRQLPEEGLKFMVYLQKENIIDESGMPKERFSAEFPKEGPSILRIQQVVRGDSAAYFCASSPNHGTGARYGYTFGSGTRLTVV.

This clone was observed a single time. The CDR3 coding sequence is TGTGCCAGCAGCTTAGACGGGTTTGCGGGCTATGGCTACACCTTC. Translation: CASSLDGFAGYGYTF. The genes are TRBV11-2 and TRBJ1-2; no firm D call. The CDR3 is made up of 15 amino acids. With 0 bases removed from V and 4 bases from J, the gap between germline ends came to 12 bases. Germline V gene sequence: CDR1 SGHAT, CDR2 FQNNGV.

This clone was seen only once. V gene TRBV30 combines with J gene TRBJ2-7; perhaps TRBD2 as D (5 bases). V lost 6 bases and J lost 5, with 11 bases in between. CDR3 length: 11 amino acids. Germline V gene sequence: CDR1 GTSNPN, CDR2 SVGIG (reference sequence). This CDR3 reads CACSPGNEQYF. DNA for the CDR3: TGTGCCTGTTCCCCGGGAAACGAGCAGTACTTC.

The chain has TRBV7-9 and TRBJ2-3; TRBD2 matches at 15 bases. Germline CDR1 reads SEHNR; CDR2 reads FQNEAQ (reference sequence). J gave up 2 bases and V 7 bases, and 10 bases lay outside the gene matches. The CDR3 contains 18 residues. CDR3 loop: CASNNPGTSGGNTDTQYF. In DNA, the CDR3 is TGTGCCAGCAACAACCCCGGGACTAGCGGGGGGAACACAGATACGCAGTATTTT.

The gene calls are TRBV2 and TRBJ1-4; 8 bases line up with TRBD1. The V gene end was trimmed by 7 bases and the J gene end by 10 bases; junction bases not matched to a gene: 8. Per germline, CDR1 SNHLY and CDR2 FYNNEI. This CDR3 region has 13 residues. The CDR3 region has the DNA TGTGCCAGCACTCCAGGGGGCAGAGGAAAACTGTTTTTT. Its translation is CASTPGGRGKLFF. Looking up the rest from reference TRBV2 and TRBJ1-4 gives the full variable domain: EPEVTQTPSHQVTQMGQEVILRCVPISNHLYFYWYRQILGQKVEFLVSFYNNEISEKSEIFDDQFSVERPDGSNFTLKIRSTKLEDSAMYFCASTPGGRGKLFFGSGTQLSVL.